This TCR beta chain was identified in a study of human T cells and chemical hapten exposure. Across the whole study: It was small differences in pooled library volume that mainly caused per-sample TCR yields to vary.

Time point specified: patch test 3, about 24 weeks after DPC sensitization. Treatment: therapeutic diphenylcyclopropenone sensitization with weekly scalp DPC. Suited to DPC and affected by alopecia, the donors ranged from 18 to 70 years old. TCRdb analysed the RACE reads with MiXCR anew, one entry per CDR3 protein. The repertoire includes 99,000 or so distinct CDR3 sequences, under 35% of them detected once, and roughly 3% sits in the top ten. General study points: Each of the donors had alopecia, so their immune responses may not resemble those of healthy people. Controls had significantly fewer large CDR3 similarity clusters than were formed by expanded TCRs.

The V and J ends lost 4 bases and 8 bases respectively, with 15 bases between them. The CDR3 has 14 amino acids. Per the germline V gene, CDR1 is ENHRY and CDR2 is SYGVKD. This clonotype occurred a few times. Antigen: not known. The chain recombines TRBV10-3 with TRBJ2-1; possible D gene TRBD2, 5 bases. The input for sequencing was whole blood, taken in connection with sensitization to the hapten diphenylcyclopropenone (DPC). The TCR originated in a man aged 40-55 years with alopecia areata. Some clones in this sample may be carry-over from other donors' samples. The CDR3 DNA sequence: TGTGCCATCAGTGGTGTAGAACTAGTCGATGAGCAGTTCTTC. Translated, it gives CAISGVELVDEQFF.